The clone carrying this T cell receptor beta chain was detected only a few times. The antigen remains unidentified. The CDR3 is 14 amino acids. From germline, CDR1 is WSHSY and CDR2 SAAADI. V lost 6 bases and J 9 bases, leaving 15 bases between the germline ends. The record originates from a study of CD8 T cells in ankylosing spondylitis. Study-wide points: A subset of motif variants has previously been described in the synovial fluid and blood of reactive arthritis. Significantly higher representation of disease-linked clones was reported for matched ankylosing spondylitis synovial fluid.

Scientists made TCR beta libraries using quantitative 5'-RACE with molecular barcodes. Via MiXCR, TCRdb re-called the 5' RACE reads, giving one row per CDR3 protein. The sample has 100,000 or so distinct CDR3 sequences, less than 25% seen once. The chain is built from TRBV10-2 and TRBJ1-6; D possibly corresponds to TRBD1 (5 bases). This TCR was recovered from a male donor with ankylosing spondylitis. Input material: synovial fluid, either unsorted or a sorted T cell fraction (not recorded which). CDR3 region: CASSPGEGSSPLHF. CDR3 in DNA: TGCGCCAGCAGCCCGGGGGAGGGTAGTTCACCCCTCCACTTT.